This T cell receptor beta chain was retrieved from a study of response to subunit inactivated influenza vaccine. Study findings and constraints: With each seasonal influenza vaccination, the authors suggested, few new T cells are recruited.

TCRdb fed the RT-PCR reads into MiXCR, producing one record per CDR3 protein. The top ten clones hold approximately 12% of a sample with around 570,000 distinct CDR3 sequences, roughly 8.2% of them seen once. This clonotype was counted only a few times. Antigen specificity is unknown. V shed 2 bases, J shed 4 bases, and the junction held 6 bases outside the gene matches. CDR1 and CDR2 from the germline V gene are SGHRS and YFSETQ. The CDR3 runs 16 residues. The genes are TRBV5-1 and TRBJ1-1; 12 bases match TRBD1. The sequence came from a man aged 45 to 70 who received an inactivated influenza vaccine. The source material was PBMCs from blood, sampled around 25 months after vaccination. The CDR3 DNA reads TGCGCCAGCAGCTTATGGGACAGGGGGCCTGGCACTGAAGCTTTCTTT. Amino acid sequence: CASSLWDRGPGTEAFF.